The 26 T cell receptor beta chains below all came from one sample that was sequenced in a study of OX40 agonist ivuxolimab in advanced cancers. Assay used: immunoSEQ multiplex PCR; TCRdb lists only in-frame clones, some missing. The sample records 15,000 to 20,000 clones, under 85% being singletons. The source material was CD4+ or CD8+ T cells sorted from blood, sampled in a trial of the OX40 agonist ivuxolimab. Receptors were obtained from an adult with an advanced solid tumor such as melanoma, head and neck, liver or kidney cancer.

The chain has TRBV4-1 and TRBJ2-1, with TRBD1 identical over 9 bases. The length of the CDR3 is 17 residues. The V and J ends lost 2 bases and 5 bases, in that order; junction bases with no gene match: 10. The germline V gene has CDR1 MGHRA and CDR2 YSYEKL. The CDR3 nucleotides read TGCGCCAGCAGCCAACCGGCCGGGACAGGGAGAGACAATGAGCAGTTCTTC. It codes for CASSQPAGTGRDNEQFF.

The genes are TRBV4-3 and TRBJ2-1; the match to TRBD2 covers 9 bases. The CDR3 has 14 residues. V was pared by 4 bases and J by 6 bases, with 4 bases of the junction left unmatched. Germline V gene data show CDR1 as LGHNA and CDR2 as YSLEER. CDR3: CASSLGLASNEQFF. CDR3 coding DNA: TGCGCCAGCAGCCTAGGACTAGCGTCCAATGAGCAGTTCTTC.

The chain has TRBV7-9 and TRBJ2-1; TRBD2 matches 11 bases. With V trimmed by 6 bases and J by 5 bases, 3 bases remained unmatched. This CDR3 region has 14 residues. CDR1 is SEHNR and CDR2 is FQNEAQ in the germline V gene (reference sequence). This chain's CDR3 is CASRTSGMNNEQFF. CDR3 in DNA: TGTGCCAGCAGGACTAGCGGGATGAACAATGAGCAGTTCTTC.

The chain combines TRBV7-9 with TRBJ1-2; D gene ambiguous. Between the trimmed V and J ends, which lost 5 bases and 4 bases, there was a span of 14 bases. The CDR3 is 14 residues long. CDR1 is SEHNR, CDR2 FQNEAQ, per germline (reference sequence). CDR3 in DNA: TGTGCCAGCAGCGGCCATGGAAAGACCTATGGCTACACCTTC. Translation: CASSGHGKTYGYTF.

The chain joins TRBV21-1 to TRBJ2-1. TRBV21-1 is designated a pseudogene. The CDR3 extends over 16 amino acids. CDR3 in amino acids: CASSKRVAGGDNEQFF. The DNA for the CDR3 is TGTGCCAGCAGCAAACGGGTGGCAGGGGGGGACAATGAGCAGTTCTTC.

This chain links TRBV4-1 with TRBJ2-5; tentative D call: TRBD2 (5 bases). Between the trimmed V and J ends, which lost 4 bases and 2 bases, there was a span of 20 bases. From germline, CDR1 is MGHRA and CDR2 YSYEKL. This CDR3 region has 17 residues. For the CDR3, the DNA is TGCGCCAGCAGCCCGAGGGATCGAGCGGAAGCTCAAGAGACCCAGTACTTC. Encoded protein: CASSPRDRAEAQETQYF.

With respect to this clone: Other DNA sequences in this specimen translate into the identical CDR3. The chain couples TRBV4-3 to TRBJ2-7; no reliable D call. The CDR3 spans 13 residues. The germline V gene has CDR1 LGHNA and CDR2 YSLEER. The germline V and J ends were trimmed by 1 base and 2 bases, with 6 bases remaining between them. CDR3 sequence: CASSQVVTYEQYF. The DNA for the CDR3 is TGCGCCAGCAGCCAAGTAGTCACCTACGAGCAGTACTTC.

The V and J genes are TRBV6-1 and TRBJ2-7; D ambiguous. This CDR3 is built from 9 residues. The germline V gene encodes CDR1 MNHNS and CDR2 SASEGT. V was cut by 4 bases and J by 10 bases, with 5 bases left in between. The CDR3 DNA reads as TGTGCCAGCAGTGCCCCTCAGTACTTC. Protein sequence: CASSAPQYF.

The chain carries TRBV4-1 and TRBJ2-1; 13 bases align to TRBD2. The germline V gene has CDR1 MGHRA and CDR2 YSYEKL. The CDR3 consists of 15 residues. V dropped 5 bases and J dropped 5; count of bases not matched to a gene: 3. For the CDR3, the DNA is TGCGCCAGCAGCGTACTAGCGGGAGGGGACAATGAGCAGTTCTTC. Amino acid sequence: CASSVLAGGDNEQFF.

The chain combines TRBV18 with TRBJ1-5, with 10 nucleotides matching TRBD1. The CDR3 extends over 18 amino acids. The germline V gene encodes CDR1 KGHSH and CDR2 LQKENI. The junction had 14 bases not matched to a gene; V was cut back by 3 bases and J by 6 bases. DNA for the CDR3: TGTGCCAGCTCACCTGCCCCGGGACAGGGGCCTCCGGTTCAGCCCCAGCATTTT. Translation: CASSPAPGQGPPVQPQHF.

V gene TRBV19 combines with J gene TRBJ2-3; 11 nucleotides match TRBD1. This CDR3 is 16 amino acids long. CDR1 LNHDA and CDR2 SQIVND come from the germline V gene (reference sequence). V was clipped by 5 bases and J by 1 base; unmatched bases: 5. Here the CDR3 reads CASSPGTGGGTDTQYF. The CDR3 nucleotides are TGTGCCAGTAGTCCCGGGACAGGGGGGGGCACAGATACGCAGTATTTT.

J is TRBJ2-7 and V is TRBV30; weak D call: TRBD2 (5 bases). This CDR3 region has 14 residues. Per germline, CDR1 GTSNPN and CDR2 SVGIG (reference sequence). V lost 4 bases and J lost 2, with 15 bases in between. The CDR3 coding sequence is TGTGCCTGGACTGACCCGGACTTTCCCTACGAGCAGTACTTC. Its translation: CAWTDPDFPYEQYF.

The gene calls are TRBV4-2 and TRBJ1-5, with unresolved D. Per the germline V gene, CDR1 is LGHNA and CDR2 is YNFKEQ. V lost 3 bases and J 5 bases, leaving 11 bases between the germline ends. The CDR3 sequence is 14 residues long. The CDR3: CASSQNFMDQPQHF. In DNA, the CDR3 is TGTGCCAGCAGCCAGAATTTTATGGATCAGCCCCAGCATTTT.

The J gene is TRBJ1-1, the V gene TRBV27; 7 positions match TRBD1. This CDR3 region has 13 residues. CDR1 and CDR2 from the germline V gene are MNHEY and SMNVEV (reference sequence). Trimming removed 6 bases from V and 1 base from J; junction bases left unmatched: 2. CDR3 DNA: TGTGCCAGCAGACAGGGGAAGAACACTGAAGCTTTCTTT. Translated: CASRQGKNTEAFF.

The chain joins TRBV27 to TRBJ2-7; maybe TRBD1 (5 bases). V dropped 8 bases and J dropped 2 bases, with 16 bases sitting between them. Germline CDR1 and CDR2: MNHEY and SMNVEV (reference sequence). This CDR3 has 14 amino acids. The CDR3 loop is CASALGRATYEQYF. In DNA form, the CDR3 reads TGTGCCAGCGCGTTAGGCAGGGCGACCTACGAGCAGTACTTC.

In DNA form, the CDR3 reads TGTGCCAGCAGCTTACAGGGGTTAGGGACATACGAGCAGTACTTC. Amino acids: CASSLQGLGTYEQYF. The chain has TRBV5-5 and TRBJ2-7; 7 bases fit TRBD1. Trimming cost V 2 bases and J 4 bases; bases outside gene matches: 9. The CDR3 spans 15 residues. Germline V CDR1 and CDR2: SGHKS, YYEKEE (reference sequence).

This sequence joins TRBV29-1 and TRBJ2-7; D might be TRBD2 (6 bases). CDR1 is SQVTM, CDR2 ANQGSEA, per germline. The V end was cut by 1 base, the J end by 2 bases, with 12 bases between. The CDR3 totals 14 residues. The CDR3 sequence: CSVEGGAAPYEQYF. The CDR3 DNA follows: TGCAGCGTTGAAGGCGGGGCGGCGCCCTACGAGCAGTACTTC.

The CDR3 here is CASSDPTQGAMETQYF. The CDR3 DNA reads TGTGCCAGCAGCGATCCGACACAGGGGGCGATGGAGACCCAGTACTTC. The J gene is TRBJ2-5, the V gene TRBV5-5, with 9 bases matching TRBD1. The CDR3 runs 16 residues. The V segment lost 4 bases and the J segment 5 bases; nucleotides outside the gene matches: 12. CDR1 and CDR2 from the germline V gene are SGHKS and YYEKEE (reference sequence). The full variable domain, in which reference TRBV5-5 and TRBJ2-5 provide the parts outside the CDR3, is DAGVTQSPTHLIKTRGQQVTLRCSPISGHKSVSWYQQVLGQGPQFIFQYYEKEERGRGNFPDRFSARQFPNYSSELNVNALLLGDSALYLCASSDPTQGAMETQYFGPGTRLLVL.

This clone showed up just a few times. V is TRBV5-6 and J is TRBJ2-5, with 9 bases lining up with TRBD2. CDR1 is SGHDT and CDR2 is YYEEEE in the germline V gene. CDR3 length equals 16 residues. V was clipped by 4 bases and J by 4 bases; unmatched bases: 11. The CDR3 DNA reads as TGTGCCAGCAGCCCACGACCGCGAGCGGGAGGAGAGACCCAGTACTTC. The encoded protein is CASSPRPRAGGETQYF.

In nucleotides, the CDR3 is TGCGCCAGCAGCCACCTGGACAGGGGTGCAACTAATGAAAAACTGTTTTTT. This translates into CASSHLDRGATNEKLFF. The genes are TRBV4-3 and TRBJ1-4, with 9 bases that match TRBD1. The J segment lost 0 bases and the V segment lost 3 bases, leaving 5 bases of the junction unmatched. Germline CDR1 is LGHNA and CDR2 is YSLEER. The CDR3 runs 17 residues.

The chain carries TRBV28 and TRBJ1-4; D uncertain. V was cut by 6 bases and J by 1 base, with 12 bases left in between. This CDR3 spans 15 amino acids. CDR1 and CDR2 from the germline V gene are MDHEN and SYDVKM. The CDR3 reads CASSREYLTNEKLFF. The CDR3 coding sequence is TGTGCCAGCAGCCGAGAATACTTAACTAATGAAAAACTGTTTTTT.

The chain uses TRBV19 and TRBJ2-1; D may match TRBD1 or TRBD2 (5 bases each). The CDR3 sequence is 17 residues long. Germline CDR1 LNHDA, CDR2 SQIVND (reference sequence). V was trimmed by 4 bases and J by 0 bases, leaving 16 bases between them. This CDR3 is CASSRTGTVSSYNEQFF. CDR3 coding DNA: TGTGCCAGTAGTAGAACCGGGACCGTAAGCTCCTACAATGAGCAGTTCTTC.

The chain recombines TRBV4-3 with TRBJ2-3; unclear D gene. The CDR3 sequence is 13 residues long. V lost 3 bases and J 6 bases, leaving 10 bases between the germline ends. Germline lookup yields CDR1 LGHNA and CDR2 YSLEER. This CDR3 reads CASSQGLADTQYF. The CDR3 DNA follows: TGCGCCAGCAGCCAGGGCTTAGCTGATACGCAGTATTTT.

The chain recombines TRBV19 with TRBJ2-3, with D unresolved. V lost 7 bases and J 1 base, leaving 15 bases between the germline ends. The CDR3 sequence is 15 residues long. Germline V lookup: CDR1 LNHDA, CDR2 SQIVND (reference sequence). This CDR3 is CASNPRTLGTDTQYF. The CDR3 DNA sequence: TGTGCCAGTAACCCCAGAACCCTGGGCACAGATACGCAGTATTTT.

This chain connects TRBV19 to TRBJ2-1, with unresolved D. This CDR3 is 14 amino acids long. V was pared by 2 bases and J by 8 bases, with 13 bases between. The germline V gene encodes CDR1 LNHDA and CDR2 SQIVND (reference sequence). This CDR3 reads CASSIISRNDEQFF. The CDR3 region has the DNA TGTGCCAGTAGTATAATTTCCAGGAACGATGAGCAGTTCTTC.

The sample holds one count of this clone. The chain is built from TRBV28 and TRBJ2-5; TRBD1 or TRBD2 may be the D gene (5 bases each). CDR3 length equals 17 residues. Germline V CDR1 and CDR2: MDHEN, SYDVKM. V lost 4 bases and J 5 bases, leaving 23 bases between the germline ends. CDR3 coding DNA: TGTGCCAGCAGTTCGGGACCTGTGACAGACCAAGAGGAGACCCAGTACTTC. Translating it yields CASSSGPVTDQEETQYF.